The rows below give T cell receptor beta chains drawn from one sample of a study of cytotoxic CD8 clonotypes in ibrutinib-treated CLL. Here immunoSEQ multiplex PCR was the method, and the copy in TCRdb shows in-frame clones only, minus some. Of 150,000 to 200,000 clones in the sample, about 88% were seen once. The sequencing here drew on PBMCs, taken at disease progression, from a patient treated with ibrutinib. The receptors come from a human donor with chronic lymphocytic leukemia. The CDR3 runs from the conserved cysteine through the conserved F or W. D genes are given only for firm matches. Only part of the rows carry a size: once, few, many, or a class if the clone is expanded.

J gene: TRBJ1-1
V gene: TRBV4-3
D gene: NA
clone size: once
CDR3 DNA: TGCGCCAGCAGCCAAGACCCGGGGGCGATTGAAGCTTTCTTT
CDR3 protein: CASSQDPGAIEAFF

J gene: TRBJ1-5
V gene: TRBV5-1
D gene: TRBD1
clone size: NA
CDR3 DNA: TGCGCCAGCAGCTTGGCCCCGGACAGGGGAGATCAGCCCCAGCATTTT
CDR3 protein: CASSLAPDRGDQPQHF

J gene: TRBJ1-2
V gene: TRBV5-4
D gene: TRBD1
clone size: NA
CDR3 DNA: TGTGCCAGCAGCTTGATGTGGACAGGCGATGCAGCTAACTATGGCTACACCTTC
CDR3 protein: CASSLMWTGDAANYGYTF

J gene: TRBJ1-3
V gene: TRBV4-2
D gene: NA
clone size: NA
CDR3 DNA: TGTGCCAGCAGCCATCCCAAGGCGGGGGACCTCTCTGGAAACACCATATATTTT
CDR3 protein: CASSHPKAGDLSGNTIYF

J gene: TRBJ2-1
V gene: TRBV7-3
D gene: NA
clone size: NA
CDR3 DNA: TGTGCCAGCAGCCCCACAGGGTTGGAAAATGAGCAGTTCTTC
CDR3 protein: CASSPTGLENEQFF

J gene: TRBJ2-5
V gene: TRBV5-1
D gene: NA
clone size: NA
CDR3 DNA: TGCGCCAGCAGCTTGGTAGCGTCAACCAGAGAGACCCAGTACTTC
CDR3 protein: CASSLVASTRETQYF

J gene: TRBJ2-1
V gene: TRBV6-5
D gene: NA
clone size: NA
CDR3 DNA: TGTGCCAGCAGTTCGAACTCGGAATGGGGGGAGCAGTTCTTC
CDR3 protein: CASSSNSEWGEQFF

J gene: TRBJ2-2
V gene: TRBV7-7
D gene: NA
clone size: NA
CDR3 DNA: TGTGCCAGCAGCCAGCAGGGGAGGCCCGGGGAGCTGTTTTTT
CDR3 protein: CASSQQGRPGELFF

J gene: TRBJ2-2
V gene: TRBV7-3
D gene: NA
clone size: NA
CDR3 DNA: TGTGCCAGCAGGGGAGAAGGTATAGCCGGGGAGCTGTTTTTT
CDR3 protein: CASRGEGIAGELFF

J gene: TRBJ1-2
V gene: TRBV30
D gene: TRBD1
clone size: NA
CDR3 DNA: TGTGCCTGGAGTTCAGTTCGAGGGGGCGGCGGCTATGGCTACACCTTC
CDR3 protein: CAWSSVRGGGGYGYTF

J gene: TRBJ2-7
V gene: TRBV5-5
D gene: TRBD2
clone size: NA
CDR3 DNA: TGTGCCAGCAGCCTAGGAGGGAGCGGGGGCTACGAGCAGTACTTC
CDR3 protein: CASSLGGSGGYEQYF

J gene: TRBJ1-4
V gene: TRBV19
D gene: NA
clone size: few
CDR3 DNA: TGTGCCAGTACAGGCAGGATGGTGACTAATGAAAAACTGTTTTTT
CDR3 protein: CASTGRMVTNEKLFF

J gene: TRBJ2-7
V gene: TRBV6-5
D gene: NA
clone size: NA
CDR3 DNA: TGTGCCAGCAGTTACCATGGCAGAAGCCCCTACGAGCAGTACTTC
CDR3 protein: CASSYHGRSPYEQYF

J gene: TRBJ2-7
V gene: TRBV11-2
D gene: NA
clone size: NA
CDR3 DNA: TGTGCCAGCACCCCTATGGGCGGGCAGTACTTC
CDR3 protein: CASTPMGGQYF

J gene: TRBJ2-1
V gene: TRBV6-5
D gene: TRBD1
clone size: NA
CDR3 DNA: TGTGCCAGCAGTTACTCAGGGGGCTGGGTCTTC
CDR3 protein: CASSYSGGWVF

J gene: TRBJ2-7
V gene: TRBV11-2
D gene: TRBD2
clone size: once
CDR3 DNA: TGTGCCAGCAGTCCTAGCGGGAGGGCGTACGAGCAGTACTTC
CDR3 protein: CASSPSGRAYEQYF

J gene: TRBJ1-3
V gene: TRBV18
D gene: TRBD1
clone size: NA
CDR3 DNA: TGTGCCAGCTCACAGGGACAGGGGGTATCTGGAAACACCATATATTTT
CDR3 protein: CASSQGQGVSGNTIYF

J gene: TRBJ2-3
V gene: TRBV27
D gene: TRBD2
clone size: NA
CDR3 DNA: TGTGCCAGCAGTTCCCTCCCTCGGCTAGCGGGGTCGCAGTATTTT
CDR3 protein: CASSSLPRLAGSQYF

J gene: TRBJ2-3
V gene: TRBV4-1
D gene: TRBD2
clone size: NA
CDR3 DNA: TGCGCCAGCAGCCAAGTAGGGAGGGGTAGGTACGCAGATACGCAGTATTTT
CDR3 protein: CASSQVGRGRYADTQYF